The source of this T cell receptor beta chain is a study of cytomegalovirus exposure and HLA in healthy donors. A note on this clone: Its target is not known.

V dropped 5 bases and J dropped 5 bases, with 15 bases sitting between them. The CDR3 is made up of 14 amino acids. The V gene's germline CDR1 is SGHNT and CDR2 YENEEA. The study's findings and limits: In vitro work confirmed that a few CMV-associated chains recognize CMV antigens. Overall, approximately 150 TCR beta chains were annotated as cytomegalovirus-associated. The likely explanation for a cluster of highly shared sequence variants was sequencing artifact.

It was with 60 Vbeta and 13 Jbeta primers that the PCR ran. As handled by the study authors: Per a later analysis, the number of unique TCR beta chains was some 80 million, of which around 9.9 million were shared. Profiling relied on immunoSEQ multiplex PCR, and the TCRdb table lists in-frame clones only, not all of them. The V and J calls and the clone size are those of that table, but D and trimming were determined from the DNA. The sample carries roughly 100,000 clones, more than 80% recorded once. Input material: PBMCs. This chain connects TRBV11-3 to TRBJ2-5; weak D call: TRBD2 (6 bases). This TCR was recovered from a man aged 18 to 35 in good health and CMV-seronegative. The CDR3 region has the DNA TGTGCCAGCAGCCCAACGGGGGTGGTGGAGACCCAGTACTTC. Protein sequence: CASSPTGVVETQYF.